Listed here are 32 T cell receptor beta chains from one sample, sequenced in a study of shared clonotypes between healthy human individuals. Libraries were prepared by immunoSEQ multiplex PCR; TCRdb keeps only in-frame clonotypes and omits some of them. The sample has hundreds of thousands of clones, about 74% seen once. The sample consisted of memory CD4+ T cells sorted from blood. The subset here: CD45RA-negative fraction. These TCRs come from a young woman in good health.

The chain couples TRBV28 to TRBJ2-7; D is unclear. Germline V gives CDR1 MDHEN, CDR2 SYDVKM. Trimming pared 6 bases from V and 2 bases from J, leaving 11 bases between. CDR3 length equals 13 residues. This chain's CDR3 is CASRGTVAYEQYF. The CDR3 region has the DNA TGTGCCAGCAGGGGTACGGTCGCCTACGAGCAGTACTTC.

The rearrangement links TRBV6-1 to TRBJ2-3, with 7 nucleotides matching TRBD2. The V and J ends lost 7 bases and 2 bases, in that order; junction bases with no gene match: 6. CDR3 length equals 14 residues. From germline, CDR1 is MNHNS and CDR2 SASEGT. In DNA, the CDR3 is TGTGCCAGCAAGAGCGGGACCCACACAGATACGCAGTATTTT. Amino acid sequence: CASKSGTHTDTQYF.

The rearrangement uses TRBV11-3 and TRBJ1-2; no firm D call. The CDR3 is made up of 14 amino acids. The ends were cut back, 6 bases at V and 3 bases at J, with 14 bases in the middle. Germline V lookup: CDR1 SGHNT, CDR2 YENEEA. The CDR3 loop reads CASRRQRTDYGYTF. In DNA, the CDR3 is TGTGCCAGCAGAAGGCAGCGAACTGACTATGGCTACACCTTC. Complete variable domain (other parts from reference TRBV11-3 and TRBJ1-2): EAGVVQSPRYKIIEKKQPVAFWCNPISGHNTLYWYLQNLGQGPELLIRYENEEAVDDSQLPKDRFSAERLKGVDSTLKIQPAELGDSAVYLCASRRQRTDYGYTFGSGTRLTVV.

Comment on this clone: This specimen includes other DNA sequences encoding the same CDR3. The chain employs TRBV5-4 and TRBJ2-7; 8 bases match TRBD1. The CDR3 totals 14 residues. V lost 1 base to trimming and J lost 1 base; unmatched junction nucleotides: 1. Germline loops: CDR1 SGHNT, CDR2 YYREEE (reference sequence). CDR3 DNA sequence: TGTGCCAGCAGCTTGCAGGGGGCTTCCTACGAGCAGTACTTC. Protein product: CASSLQGASYEQYF.

This clone was counted ten times or more. The chain has TRBV9 and TRBJ2-3; TRBD2 matches at 11 bases. The trim removed 0 bases at V and 6 bases at J, leaving 0 bases unmatched. Germline lookup yields CDR1 SGDLS and CDR2 YYNGEE. CDR3 length: 14 amino acids. The CDR3, as DNA: TGTGCCAGCAGCGTAGCTAGCGGGGGGGATACGCAGTATTTT. Protein product: CASSVASGGDTQYF.

Details on this clone: Other DNA sequences in this sample translate to the same CDR3. V is TRBV9 and J is TRBJ2-1; TRBD2 matches at 10 bases. The trim removed 0 bases at V and 3 bases at J, leaving 0 bases unmatched. This CDR3 region has 15 residues. Germline CDR1 is SGDLS and CDR2 is YYNGEE. The chain's CDR3 is CASSVVAGGYNEQFF. The DNA of the CDR3 is TGTGCCAGCAGCGTAGTAGCGGGAGGCTACAATGAGCAGTTCTTC.

This clone was detected a few times. J is TRBJ2-7 and V is TRBV14; perhaps TRBD2 as D (5 bases). Germline CDR1 and CDR2: SGHDN and FVKESK. The V and J ends lost 2 bases and 9 bases respectively, with 14 bases between them. The CDR3 runs to 13 residues. CDR3 protein: CASSQRPTTGQYF. DNA for the CDR3: TGTGCCAGCAGCCAACGACCGACTACTGGGCAGTACTTC.

With respect to this clone: The sample carries other DNA sequences with the same CDR3. The chain combines TRBV5-1 with TRBJ2-1; a possible D gene is TRBD2 (7 bases). There are 15 residues in the CDR3. Trimming cost V 0 bases and J 4 bases, with 11 bases left between them. Germline values: CDR1 SGHRS, CDR2 YFSETQ. In DNA form, the CDR3 reads TGCGCCAGCAGCTTGGGCGGGGGCCTTTACAATGAGCAGTTCTTC. Translation gives CASSLGGGLYNEQFF. The complete variable domain, with remaining parts taken from reference TRBV5-1 and TRBJ2-1, reads KAGVTQTPRYLIKTRGQQVTLSCSPISGHRSVSWYQQTPGQGLQFLFEYFSETQRNKGNFPGRFSGRQFSNSRSEMNVSTLELGDSALYLCASSLGGGLYNEQFFGPGTRLTVL.

The chain employs TRBV28 and TRBJ1-2; D is uncertain. Trimming removed 4 bases from V and 8 bases from J, with 14 bases in between. Looked up from germline, CDR1 is MDHEN and CDR2 is SYDVKM. The length of the CDR3 is 13 residues. The CDR3 region is CASSSPTDRGYTF. The CDR3 coding sequence is TGTGCCAGCAGTTCACCCACCGACCGGGGCTACACCTTC.

CDR3 sequence (DNA): TGCGCCAGCAGCTTTGAATGGGGGCGAGAGACCCAGTACTTC. This gives the protein CASSFEWGRETQYF. V usage is TRBV5-1 and J usage is TRBJ2-5; TRBD1 might be the D (6 bases). The germline V gene has CDR1 SGHRS and CDR2 YFSETQ. Trimming removed 2 bases from V and 4 bases from J, with 12 bases in between. This CDR3 region has 14 residues. Looking up the rest from reference TRBV5-1 and TRBJ2-5 gives the full variable domain: KAGVTQTPRYLIKTRGQQVTLSCSPISGHRSVSWYQQTPGQGLQFLFEYFSETQRNKGNFPGRFSGRQFSNSRSEMNVSTLELGDSALYLCASSFEWGRETQYFGPGTRLLVL.

This clone came up a few times. The rearrangement joins TRBV28 to TRBJ2-7, with a tentative D call TRBD2 (6 bases). Germline lookup yields CDR1 MDHEN and CDR2 SYDVKM. This CDR3 comprises 15 residues. Trimming pared 3 bases from V and 3 bases from J, leaving 15 bases between. The CDR3 DNA is TGTGCCAGCAGTTTTAGCGGACGGACTTTCTACGAGCAGTACTTC. Protein: CASSFSGRTFYEQYF.

This clone was seen only a few times. V usage is TRBV6-6 and J usage is TRBJ2-5, with 9 bases identical to TRBD1. Germline loops: CDR1 MNHNY, CDR2 SVGAGI (reference sequence). There are 16 residues in the CDR3. With V trimmed by 9 bases and J by 5 bases, 16 bases remained unmatched. CDR3 region: CARTTLYRGPGETQYF. The CDR3 coding sequence is TGTGCCAGAACCACCCTCTACAGGGGGCCTGGGGAGACCCAGTACTTC.

J is TRBJ1-1 and V is TRBV5-1; a weak D match, TRBD1 (5 bases). Germline-derived CDR1 and CDR2 are SGHRS and YFSETQ. Trimming took 5 bases from V and 0 from J, leaving 14 bases between them. The CDR3 loop spans 15 amino acids. The CDR3 nucleotides are TGCGCCAGCAGGGGAGCGGGACGGCTGAACACTGAAGCTTTCTTT. Its protein is CASRGAGRLNTEAFF.

This clone appeared a few times. This chain connects TRBV6-1 to TRBJ1-5; no firm D call. Trimming shortened V by 2 bases and J by 7 bases, and 9 bases separated the two germline ends. Germline lookup yields CDR1 MNHNS and CDR2 SASEGT. The CDR3 runs to 13 residues. The CDR3: CASSERVTQPQHF. Here the CDR3 DNA reads TGTGCCAGCAGTGAAAGGGTTACCCAGCCCCAGCATTTT.

This chain joins TRBV21-1 and TRBJ1-5. TRBV21-1 is a pseudogene. This CDR3 has 16 amino acids. CDR3 DNA: TGTGCCAGCGGATTCCGGGACTTTTACAGCAATCAGCCCCAGCATTTT. Protein product: CASGFRDFYSNQPQHF.

V is TRBV21-1 and J is TRBJ2-1. TRBV21-1 is a known pseudogene. The CDR3 contains 10 residues. CDR3 amino acids: CASSKGQQFF. The CDR3 nucleotides are TGTGCCAGCAGCAAAGGCCAGCAGTTCTTC.

This sequence joins TRBV7-9 and TRBJ1-2; D may be TRBD1 (5 bases). The CDR3 is 13 residues long. V was shortened by 0 bases and J by 3 bases, with 5 bases between the two germline ends. CDR1 and CDR2 from the germline V gene are SEHNR and FQNEAQ (reference sequence). CDR3 bases: TGTGCCAGCAGCTTAGCCAGGGACTATGGCTACACCTTC. Amino acids: CASSLARDYGYTF.

The chain links TRBV11-2 to TRBJ2-3; TRBD1 matches at 11 bases. This CDR3 comprises 16 residues. CDR1 and CDR2 (germline): SGHAT, FQNNGV. Losses at the gene ends were 3 bases for V and 4 bases for J; bases not matched to a gene: 6. The CDR3 DNA sequence: TGTGCCAGCAGCTTCACCGCGGGACAGGGGGCAGATACGCAGTATTTT. Its protein product is CASSFTAGQGADTQYF. Based on the CDR3 plus reference TRBV11-2 and TRBJ2-3, the full variable domain is EAGVAQSPRYKIIEKRQSVAFWCNPISGHATLYWYQQILGQGPKLLIQFQNNGVVDDSQLPKDRFSAERLKGVDSTLKIQPAKLEDSAVYLCASSFTAGQGADTQYFGPGTRLTVL.

This clone was seen a single time. The rearrangement joins TRBV27 to TRBJ2-1, with TRBD2 as a possible D gene (9 bases). Germline V gives CDR1 MNHEY, CDR2 SMNVEV (reference sequence). V gave up 6 bases and J gave up 6 bases, with 24 bases separating them. This CDR3 comprises 17 residues. CDR3 amino acids: CASSQPRGLAGINEQFF. Written as DNA, the CDR3 is TGTGCCAGCAGCCAACCCAGGGGGCTAGCGGGAATCAATGAGCAGTTCTTC.

CDR3 coding DNA: TGTGCCAGCAGCTTAGCTGGGGCGCAAGGCTACACCTTC. Translation gives CASSLAGAQGYTF. The J gene is TRBJ1-2, the V gene TRBV7-9; weak D call: TRBD1 (5 bases). The V gene lost 0 bases and the J gene lost 8 bases, with 10 bases spanning the gap. The length of the CDR3 is 13 residues. The germline CDR1 and CDR2 sequences are SEHNR and FQNEAQ (reference sequence).

The V gene is TRBV7-9, the J gene TRBJ1-1, with TRBD1 as a possible D gene (6 bases). This CDR3 has 15 residues. V dropped 1 base and J dropped 4 bases, with 13 bases sitting between them. The germline gives CDR1 SEHNR, CDR2 FQNEAQ (reference sequence). Here the CDR3 DNA reads TGTGCCAGCAGCTTAGGGGCAGGGGTGGCCACTGAAGCTTTCTTT. Amino acid sequence: CASSLGAGVATEAFF.

This clone was detected only a few times. Other DNA sequences in this sample translate to the same CDR3. The chain combines TRBV6-1 with TRBJ1-5, with no clear D. This CDR3 is 15 amino acids long. CDR1 MNHNS and CDR2 SASEGT come from the germline V gene. Trimming cost V 2 bases and J 0 bases, with 8 bases left between them. DNA of the CDR3: TGTGCCAGCAGTGAATTCGGGTATAGCAATCAGCCCCAGCATTTT. This codes for CASSEFGYSNQPQHF.

The chain couples TRBV7-3 to TRBJ2-1; the D is unclear. This CDR3 spans 14 amino acids. CDR1 is SGHTA, CDR2 FQGTGA, per germline. The germline V and J ends were trimmed by 2 bases and 7 bases, with 12 bases remaining between them. The CDR3 reads CASSLERVGNEQFF. The DNA of the CDR3 is TGTGCCAGCAGCTTAGAACGTGTGGGGAATGAGCAGTTCTTC.

The chain links TRBV11-3 to TRBJ2-5; D remains unclear. Per the germline V gene, CDR1 is SGHNT and CDR2 is YENEEA. V was clipped by 3 bases and J by 2 bases, with 10 bases between them. The CDR3 covers 14 residues. Here the CDR3 DNA reads TGTGCCAGCAGCTTCCCGGACGGGCAAGAGACCCAGTACTTC. Residues: CASSFPDGQETQYF. Looking up the rest from reference TRBV11-3 and TRBJ2-5 gives the full variable domain: EAGVVQSPRYKIIEKKQPVAFWCNPISGHNTLYWYLQNLGQGPELLIRYENEEAVDDSQLPKDRFSAERLKGVDSTLKIQPAELGDSAVYLCASSFPDGQETQYFGPGTRLLVL.

The rearrangement joins TRBV5-1 to TRBJ2-3, with 9 bases aligning to TRBD2. The germline CDR1 and CDR2 sequences are SGHRS and YFSETQ. V was pared by 4 bases and J by 0 bases, with 9 bases of the junction left unmatched. This CDR3 has 17 amino acids. CDR3 sequence (DNA): TGCGCCAGCAGCCCGGGGGCTAGCGGGGTTAGCACAGATACGCAGTATTTT. Its translation is CASSPGASGVSTDTQYF.

Many counts were recorded for this clone. The chain carries TRBV30 and TRBJ2-1, with 7 bases fitting TRBD2. Germline assignment: CDR1 GTSNPN and CDR2 SVGIG (reference sequence). V trimming: 5 bases; J trimming: 7 bases; junction bases outside the gene matches: 11. The CDR3 covers 14 residues. The CDR3 reads CAWESGIHRNEQFF. In nucleotides, the CDR3 is TGTGCCTGGGAGAGCGGGATCCATCGGAATGAGCAGTTCTTC.

This chain uses TRBV2 with TRBJ2-7, with 7 bases that match TRBD2. The CDR3 spans 13 residues. CDR1 and CDR2 from the germline V gene are SNHLY and FYNNEI. Trimming took 4 bases from V and 2 from J; bases not matched to a gene: 2. The CDR3 protein is CASSGGLTYEQYF. DNA of the CDR3: TGTGCCAGCAGTGGGGGACTAACCTACGAGCAGTACTTC.

This chain joins TRBV11-2 and TRBJ2-1, with 7 bases aligning to TRBD2. From germline, CDR1 is SGHAT and CDR2 FQNNGV. The CDR3 has 14 residues. After removal of 4 bases from V and 6 bases from J, the junction contained 6 bases not matched to a gene. The CDR3 region is CASSWEGQPNEQFF. The CDR3 nucleotides are TGTGCCAGCAGCTGGGAGGGGCAGCCCAATGAGCAGTTCTTC. Full variable domain (remainder filled in from reference TRBV11-2 and TRBJ2-1): EAGVAQSPRYKIIEKRQSVAFWCNPISGHATLYWYQQILGQGPKLLIQFQNNGVVDDSQLPKDRFSAERLKGVDSTLKIQPAKLEDSAVYLCASSWEGQPNEQFFGPGTRLTVL.

In this sample, this clone is medium-sized. Other DNA sequences in the same sample also yield this CDR3. The gene calls are TRBV29-1 and TRBJ2-7, with D perhaps given as TRBD1 or TRBD2 (6 bases each). Germline assignment: CDR1 SQVTM and CDR2 ANQGSEA. The CDR3 extends over 13 amino acids. The V end was cut by 7 bases, the J end by 3 bases, with 16 bases between. CDR3 coding DNA: TGCAGCGGTGGTGGGGGGCGGAACTACGAGCAGTACTTC. Protein product: CSGGGGRNYEQYF.

CDR3 protein: CASSFADGYGYTF. In DNA, the CDR3 is TGTGCCAGCAGCTTCGCGGACGGGTATGGCTACACCTTC. The chain combines TRBV7-9 with TRBJ1-2; D is unclear. V lost 3 bases and J 5 bases, leaving 10 bases between the germline ends. Germline values: CDR1 SEHNR, CDR2 FQNEAQ (reference sequence). The CDR3 extends over 13 amino acids.

The J gene is TRBJ2-1, the V gene TRBV5-6; 11 nucleotides line up with TRBD2. Germline-derived CDR1 and CDR2 are SGHDT and YYEEEE. V was pared by 2 bases and J by 7 bases, with 8 bases of the junction left unmatched. The CDR3 extends over 16 amino acids. The DNA for the CDR3 is TGTGCCAGCAGCTTACAGCTAGCGGGAGGTATGAATGAGCAGTTCTTC. Translating it yields CASSLQLAGGMNEQFF.

The chain combines TRBV28 with TRBJ2-5; D is ambiguous. CDR1 and CDR2 from the germline V gene are MDHEN and SYDVKM. Trimming cost V 6 bases and J 2 bases, with 19 bases left between them. The CDR3 runs to 16 residues. In DNA, the CDR3 is TGTGCCAGCAGCCCCGGGTATGGGGTCGGTCAAGAGACCCAGTACTTC. Translated, it gives CASSPGYGVGQETQYF. Looking up the rest from reference TRBV28 and TRBJ2-5 gives the full variable domain: DVKVTQSSRYLVKRTGEKVFLECVQDMDHENMFWYRQDPGLGLRLIYFSYDVKMKEKGDIPEGYSVSREKKERFSLILESASTNQTSMYLCASSPGYGVGQETQYFGPGTRLLVL.